These 24 T cell receptor beta chains were all obtained from the same sample, sequenced in a study of T cell responses to AZD1222 COVID-19 vaccine. The data were produced by immunoSEQ multiplex PCR, yet TCRdb's version contains in-frame clones alone and is incomplete. Here the sample spans roughly 72,000 clones, 88% being singletons. This sample comprised peripheral blood, obtained 28 days after the second dose of the MenACWY control vaccine. These TCRs come from an adult who received the MenACWY meningococcal vaccine as a control.

This chain joins TRBV3-1 (or the pseudogene TRBV3-2) and TRBJ1-1; TRBD1 matches at 10 bases. With 1 base clipped from V and 5 bases from J, the junction kept 4 bases outside the gene matches. CDR1 LGHDT and CDR2 YNNKEL come from the germline V gene (reference sequence). The CDR3 length is 15 residues. CDR3 nucleotide sequence: TGTGCCAGCAGCCAAGGAGACAGGGGGCGGACTGAAGCTTTCTTT. Its protein is CASSQGDRGRTEAFF.

The chain employs TRBV29-1 and TRBJ2-3; TRBD1 or TRBD2 may be the D gene (5 bases each). This CDR3 has 15 amino acids. Trimming shortened V by 4 bases and J by 5 bases, and 19 bases separated the two germline ends. Germline V CDR1 and CDR2: SQVTM, ANQGSEA. CDR3 bases: TGCAGCGTTGGACTACCCCAGGGTGGAGTAGATACGCAGTATTTT. As protein: CSVGLPQGGVDTQYF.

This chain links TRBV11-1 with TRBJ2-3; 7 bases line up with TRBD2. There are 16 residues in the CDR3. After removal of 1 base from V and 2 bases from J, the junction contained 6 bases not matched to a gene. From germline, CDR1 is SGHAT and CDR2 FQDESV (reference sequence). This CDR3 is CASSLGRGGDTDTQYF. The CDR3 DNA is TGTGCCAGCAGCTTAGGTCGCGGGGGAGACACAGATACGCAGTATTTT.

The chain couples TRBV7-2 to TRBJ1-1, with D perhaps TRBD1 (5 bases). Germline V gene sequence: CDR1 SGHTA, CDR2 FQGNSA. The V end was cut by 2 bases, the J end by 1 base, with 11 bases between. This CDR3 has 15 residues. CDR3 bases: TGTGCCAGCAGCTTACAGGGTTTTGCGAACACTGAAGCTTTCTTT. Protein product: CASSLQGFANTEAFF. Combining the CDR3 with reference TRBV7-2 and TRBJ1-1 gives the whole variable domain GAGVSQSPSNKVTEKGKDVELRCDPISGHTALYWYRQSLGQGLEFLIYFQGNSAPDKSGLPSDRFSAERTGGSVSTLTIQRTQQEDSAVYLCASSLQGFANTEAFFGQGTRLTVV.

The chain carries TRBV5-1 and TRBJ2-1; 8 bases fit TRBD1. CDR1 is SGHRS, CDR2 YFSETQ, per germline. The length of the CDR3 is 15 residues. The J segment lost 8 bases and the V segment lost 3 bases, leaving 10 bases of the junction unmatched. The CDR3 loop is CASSWGQGARDEQFF. CDR3 DNA sequence: TGCGCCAGCAGCTGGGGTCAGGGGGCTAGGGATGAGCAGTTCTTC.

V and J are TRBV10-3 and TRBJ1-2; D possibly corresponds to TRBD1 (6 bases). Trimming removed 4 bases from V and 4 bases from J, with 16 bases in between. The CDR3 is 15 residues long. Germline CDR1 ENHRY, CDR2 SYGVKD. CDR3 region: CAISGGAQDLYGYTF. CDR3 nucleotides: TGTGCCATCAGTGGGGGGGCCCAAGACCTCTATGGCTACACCTTC.

The CDR3 loop reads CASSMEDNEQFF. The DNA for the CDR3 is TGTGCCAGTAGTATGGAGGACAATGAGCAGTTCTTC. V is TRBV19 and J is TRBJ2-1; tentative D call: TRBD2 (5 bases). V was cut by 3 bases and J by 5 bases, with 5 bases left in between. Germline CDR1 and CDR2: LNHDA and SQIVND (reference sequence). There are 12 residues in the CDR3. Looking up the rest from reference TRBV19 and TRBJ2-1 gives the full variable domain: DGGITQSPKYLFRKEGQNVTLSCEQNLNHDAMYWYRQDPGQGLRLIYYSQIVNDFQKGDIAEGYSVSREKKESFPLTVTSAQKNPTAFYLCASSMEDNEQFFGPGTRLTVL.

This clone was detected once. V gene TRBV12-3 or TRBV12-4 combines with J gene TRBJ1-1; D not certain. This CDR3 contains 13 residues. V lost 3 bases and J 1 base, leaving 6 bases between the germline ends. The CDR3: CASSFGANTEAFF. CDR3 sequence (DNA): TGTGCCAGCAGTTTTGGAGCGAACACTGAAGCTTTCTTT.

The count of this clone is one. This chain connects TRBV7-3 to TRBJ1-1; 7 bases match TRBD1. This CDR3 comprises 17 residues. The V gene's germline CDR1 is SGHTA and CDR2 FQGTGA. Trimming cost V 6 bases and J 0 bases; bases outside gene matches: 13. The DNA for the CDR3 is TGTGCCAGCAGTAAACGGCAGACAGGGAGCATGAACACTGAAGCTTTCTTT. Translation: CASSKRQTGSMNTEAFF.

The chain employs TRBV12-5 and TRBJ2-1; TRBD1 matches 7 bases. Germline V CDR1 and CDR2: LGHNT, FRNRAP. This CDR3 spans 17 amino acids. The V and J ends lost 0 bases and 7 bases, in that order; junction bases with no gene match: 12. The CDR3, as DNA: TGTGCTAGTGGTTTGGTACGTGGACCAGGGGGTGGGAATGAGCAGTTCTTC. Translated, it gives CASGLVRGPGGGNEQFF.

CDR3 protein: CASSYGGDGGYTF. The CDR3 DNA reads TGTGCCAGCAGTTACGGAGGGGACGGGGGCTACACCTTC. This sequence joins TRBV6-6 and TRBJ1-2; maybe TRBD1 (5 bases). Germline CDR1 and CDR2: MNHNY and SVGAGI (reference sequence). Trimming left V 2 bases short and J 8 bases short, with 12 bases between. The CDR3 consists of 13 residues.

V is TRBV7-9 and J is TRBJ2-7, with D possibly matching TRBD2 (5 bases). Germline CDR1 is SEHNR and CDR2 is FQNEAQ (reference sequence). The CDR3 sequence is 16 residues long. The V end was cut by 2 bases, the J end by 3 bases, with 17 bases between. As DNA, the CDR3 is TGTGCCAGCAGCTTAACTGTCGGTAGTGGGAGCTACGAGCAGTACTTC. Encoded protein: CASSLTVGSGSYEQYF.

CDR3 loop: CASSSRDRGSTSTGELFF. The CDR3 DNA follows: TGTGCCAGCAGTTCCCGGGACAGGGGGTCGACTAGCACCGGGGAGCTGTTTTTT. The chain recombines TRBV6-2 or TRBV6-3 with TRBJ2-2, with 11 bases matching TRBD1. Unmatched junction bases numbered 11, after V lost 4 bases and J lost 4 bases. The CDR3 loop spans 18 amino acids. From germline, CDR1 is MNHEY and CDR2 SVGEGT.

The chain recombines TRBV29-1 with TRBJ1-2; D is perhaps TRBD1 (6 bases). Trimming left V 3 bases short and J 4 bases short, with 15 bases between. The CDR3 is 14 amino acids. The germline CDR1 and CDR2 sequences are SQVTM and ANQGSEA. The CDR3 sequence: CSVDLAGTSYGYTF. CDR3 nucleotides: TGCAGCGTTGACCTCGCTGGGACATCCTATGGCTACACCTTC.

This chain connects TRBV21-1 to TRBJ2-5; the table's D gene call, TRBD1, was not cross checked with the DNA. TRBV21-1 is a known pseudogene. The length of the CDR3 is 17 residues. The CDR3 spells CASSLKDRDLSAGAQYF. The CDR3 DNA is TGTGCCAGCAGCTTAAAGGACAGGGACCTTAGCGCGGGTGCCCAGTACTTC.

The rearrangement uses TRBV6-2 or TRBV6-3 and TRBJ2-1; D is unresolved. Trimming cost V 0 bases and J 2 bases, with 8 bases left between them. The CDR3 spans 15 residues. CDR1 is MNHEY, CDR2 SVGEGT, per germline. CDR3 amino acids: CASSYSVGTYNEQFF. The CDR3 region has the DNA TGTGCCAGCAGTTACTCGGTGGGCACCTACAATGAGCAGTTCTTC.

CDR3: CASSRQGANEKLFF. The CDR3 nucleotides are TGTGCCAGCAGCCGCCAGGGGGCTAATGAAAAACTGTTTTTT. The rearrangement links TRBV4-2 to TRBJ1-4, with 7 bases matching TRBD1. The CDR3 is 14 residues long. J lost 3 bases, V lost 4 bases, and 2 bases had no gene match. Germline assignment: CDR1 LGHNA and CDR2 YNFKEQ.

The chain is built from TRBV14 and TRBJ1-1; 9 positions agree with TRBD1. The junction had 8 bases not matched to a gene; V was cut back by 4 bases and J by 5 bases. CDR3 length: 15 amino acids. Germline lookup yields CDR1 SGHDN and CDR2 FVKESK. DNA for the CDR3: TGTGCCAGCAGCCCCCCCGGGACAGGGCGTACTGAAGCTTTCTTT. Its protein is CASSPPGTGRTEAFF.

CDR3 sequence reads: CASSPDGHVNTEAFF. The CDR3 DNA reads as TGTGCCAGCAGCCCGGATGGACACGTGAACACTGAAGCTTTCTTT. This chain links TRBV6-5 with TRBJ1-1; perhaps TRBD1 as D (5 bases). CDR1 MNHEY and CDR2 SVGAGI come from the germline V gene. The CDR3 consists of 15 residues. Trimming left V 6 bases short and J 0 bases short, with 14 bases between.

The gene calls are TRBV11-2 and TRBJ1-5, with D perhaps TRBD1 (5 bases). Trimming took off 4 bases at V and 4 bases at J, with 14 bases between the two ends. From germline, CDR1 is SGHAT and CDR2 FQNNGV. The CDR3 covers 15 residues. The CDR3 sequence: CASSSYGGLNQPQHF. DNA for the CDR3: TGTGCCAGCAGCTCATACGGGGGGTTGAATCAGCCCCAGCATTTT.

The chain carries TRBV19 and TRBJ2-5; D is unclear. Trimming pared 3 bases from V and 5 bases from J, leaving 7 bases between. The germline CDR1 and CDR2 sequences are LNHDA and SQIVND (reference sequence). The CDR3 consists of 12 residues. The CDR3 here is CASSMGWETQYF. For the CDR3, the DNA is TGTGCCAGTAGTATGGGGTGGGAGACCCAGTACTTC.

This clone came up once. The chain joins TRBV14 to TRBJ1-6, with D unclear. The CDR3 has 13 amino acids. Germline V lookup: CDR1 SGHDN, CDR2 FVKESK. V lost 4 bases and J 6 bases, leaving 7 bases between the germline ends. CDR3 in DNA: TGTGCCAGCAGCCGAGACCTTAATTCACCCCTCCACTTT. Encoded protein: CASSRDLNSPLHF.

The V call is TRBV11-3, the J call TRBJ1-2; 11 bases are shared with TRBD1. V gave up 6 bases and J gave up 8 bases; unmatched junction bases: 5. Germline CDR1 SGHNT, CDR2 YENEEA. The CDR3 is 13 residues long. The CDR3: CASSRGQGAGYTF. In DNA, the CDR3 is TGTGCCAGCAGTCGTGGACAGGGGGCAGGCTACACCTTC.

This chain joins TRBV3-1 (or the pseudogene TRBV3-2) and TRBJ1-2, with unresolved D. Germline V gene data show CDR1 as LGHDT and CDR2 as YNNKEL (reference sequence). The CDR3 spans 15 residues. Between the trimmed V and J ends, which lost 2 bases and 3 bases, there was a span of 13 bases. The chain's CDR3 is CASSQLQTADYGYTF. The CDR3 DNA follows: TGTGCCAGCAGCCAACTCCAGACCGCTGACTATGGCTACACCTTC.